This TCR beta chain came from a study of blood T cells in healthy people across ages. The CDR3 extends over 16 amino acids. Trimming took off 3 bases at V and 1 base at J, with 13 bases between the two ends. CDR1 and CDR2 from the germline V gene are MNHEY and SMNVEV (reference sequence). Sample-barcoded 5' priming and a J-beta primer mix drove a second PCR of roughly 7 to 11 cycles. TCRdb re-called the 5' RACE reads through MiXCR, storing one row per CDR3 protein. The sample holds roughly 2 million distinct CDR3 sequences; 49% are singletons and the top ten take 2.1%. The sample was blood. V gene TRBV27 combines with J gene TRBJ1-5; D is perhaps TRBD1 (5 bases). This sequence was found in a woman between 35 and 50 years old in good health. In DNA, the CDR3 is TGTGCCAGCAGTTTGACAACCTCAGGGAGCAATCAGCCCCAGCATTTT. Protein: CASSLTTSGSNQPQHF.